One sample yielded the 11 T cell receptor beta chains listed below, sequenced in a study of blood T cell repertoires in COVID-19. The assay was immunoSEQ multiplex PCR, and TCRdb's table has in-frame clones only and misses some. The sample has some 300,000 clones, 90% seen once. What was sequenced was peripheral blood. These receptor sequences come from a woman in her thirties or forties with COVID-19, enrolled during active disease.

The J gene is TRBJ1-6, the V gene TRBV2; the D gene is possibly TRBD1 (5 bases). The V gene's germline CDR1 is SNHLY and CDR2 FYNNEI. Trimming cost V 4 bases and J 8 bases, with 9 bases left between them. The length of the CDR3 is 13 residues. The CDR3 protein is CASSGDSDSPLHF. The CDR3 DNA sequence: TGTGCCAGCAGTGGGGACTCGGATTCACCCCTCCACTTT.

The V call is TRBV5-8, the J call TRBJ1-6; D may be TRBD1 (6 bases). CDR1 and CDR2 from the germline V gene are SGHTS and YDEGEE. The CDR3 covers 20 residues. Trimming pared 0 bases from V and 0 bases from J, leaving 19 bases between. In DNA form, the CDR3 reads TGTGCCAGCAGCTTGGCCTCTGGCAGGGGAATAAGCTCCTATAATTCACCCCTCCACTTT. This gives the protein CASSLASGRGISSYNSPLHF.

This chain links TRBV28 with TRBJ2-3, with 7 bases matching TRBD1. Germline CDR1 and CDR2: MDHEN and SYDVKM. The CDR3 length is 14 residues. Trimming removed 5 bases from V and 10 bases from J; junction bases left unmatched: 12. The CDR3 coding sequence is TGTGCCAGCAGTCCGCTGATGAGACAGGGTTCGCAGTATTTT. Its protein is CASSPLMRQGSQYF. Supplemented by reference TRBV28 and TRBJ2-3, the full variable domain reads DVKVTQSSRYLVKRTGEKVFLECVQDMDHENMFWYRQDPGLGLRLIYFSYDVKMKEKGDIPEGYSVSREKKERFSLILESASTNQTSMYLCASSPLMRQGSQYFGPGTRLTVL.

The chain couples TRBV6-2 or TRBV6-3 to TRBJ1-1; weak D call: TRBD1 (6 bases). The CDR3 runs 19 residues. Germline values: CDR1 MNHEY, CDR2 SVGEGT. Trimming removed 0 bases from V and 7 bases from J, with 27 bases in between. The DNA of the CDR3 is TGTGCCAGCAGTTACTCCCGAGGGGACACCCAAACGATCCTGTATGAAGCTTTCTTT. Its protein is CASSYSRGDTQTILYEAFF.

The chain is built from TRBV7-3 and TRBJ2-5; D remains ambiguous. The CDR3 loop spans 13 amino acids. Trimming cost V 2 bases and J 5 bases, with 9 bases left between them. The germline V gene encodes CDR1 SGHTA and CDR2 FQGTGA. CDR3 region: CASSLSQAETQYF. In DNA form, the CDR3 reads TGTGCCAGCAGCTTATCACAAGCGGAGACCCAGTACTTC.

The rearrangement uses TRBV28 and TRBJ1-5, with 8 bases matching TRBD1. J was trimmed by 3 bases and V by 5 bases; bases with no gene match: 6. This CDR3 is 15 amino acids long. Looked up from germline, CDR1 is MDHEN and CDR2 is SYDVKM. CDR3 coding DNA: TGTGCCAGCAGTACGACAGGGGACTTCAATCAGCCCCAGCATTTT. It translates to CASSTTGDFNQPQHF.

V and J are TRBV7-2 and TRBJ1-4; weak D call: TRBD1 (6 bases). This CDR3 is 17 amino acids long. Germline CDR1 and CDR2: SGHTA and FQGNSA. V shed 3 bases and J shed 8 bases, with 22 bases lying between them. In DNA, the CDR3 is TGTGCCAGCAGCTTTAGTGCCCTGACTTACAGGGAGGAAAAACTGTTTTTT. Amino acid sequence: CASSFSALTYREEKLFF.

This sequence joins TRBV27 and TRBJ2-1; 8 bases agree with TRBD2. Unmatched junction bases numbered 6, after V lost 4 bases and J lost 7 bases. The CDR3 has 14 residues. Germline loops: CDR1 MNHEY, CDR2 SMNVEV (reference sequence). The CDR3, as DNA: TGTGCCAGCAGTTCTGGACTAGCACATAATGAGCAGTTCTTC. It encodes CASSSGLAHNEQFF.

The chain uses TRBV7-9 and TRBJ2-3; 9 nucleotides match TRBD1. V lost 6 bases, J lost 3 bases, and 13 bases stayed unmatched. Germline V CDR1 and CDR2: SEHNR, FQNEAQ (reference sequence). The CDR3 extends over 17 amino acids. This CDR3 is CASRGTGHAITTDTQYF. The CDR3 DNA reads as TGTGCCAGCAGGGGGACAGGGCATGCCATCACAACAGATACGCAGTATTTT. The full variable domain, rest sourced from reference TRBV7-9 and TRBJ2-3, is DTGVSQNPRHKITKRGQNVTFRCDPISEHNRLYWYRQTLGQGPEFLTYFQNEAQLEKSRLLSDRFSAERPKGSFSTLEIQRTEQGDSAMYLCASRGTGHAITTDTQYFGPGTRLTVL.

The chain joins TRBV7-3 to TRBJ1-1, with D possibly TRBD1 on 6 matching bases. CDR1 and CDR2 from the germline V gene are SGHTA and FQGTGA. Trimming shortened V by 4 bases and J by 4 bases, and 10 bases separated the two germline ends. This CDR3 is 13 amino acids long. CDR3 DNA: TGTGCCAGCAGCTCTGGGGGCGTCACTGAAGCTTTCTTT. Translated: CASSSGGVTEAFF.

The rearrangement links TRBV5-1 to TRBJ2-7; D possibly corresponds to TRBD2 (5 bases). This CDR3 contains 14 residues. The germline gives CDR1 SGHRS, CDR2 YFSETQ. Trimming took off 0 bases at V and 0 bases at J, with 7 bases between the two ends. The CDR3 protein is CASSLDAGSYEQYF. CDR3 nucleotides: TGCGCCAGCAGCTTGGATGCGGGCTCCTACGAGCAGTACTTC. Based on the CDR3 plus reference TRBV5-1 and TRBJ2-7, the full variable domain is KAGVTQTPRYLIKTRGQQVTLSCSPISGHRSVSWYQQTPGQGLQFLFEYFSETQRNKGNFPGRFSGRQFSNSRSEMNVSTLELGDSALYLCASSLDAGSYEQYFGPGTRLTVT.